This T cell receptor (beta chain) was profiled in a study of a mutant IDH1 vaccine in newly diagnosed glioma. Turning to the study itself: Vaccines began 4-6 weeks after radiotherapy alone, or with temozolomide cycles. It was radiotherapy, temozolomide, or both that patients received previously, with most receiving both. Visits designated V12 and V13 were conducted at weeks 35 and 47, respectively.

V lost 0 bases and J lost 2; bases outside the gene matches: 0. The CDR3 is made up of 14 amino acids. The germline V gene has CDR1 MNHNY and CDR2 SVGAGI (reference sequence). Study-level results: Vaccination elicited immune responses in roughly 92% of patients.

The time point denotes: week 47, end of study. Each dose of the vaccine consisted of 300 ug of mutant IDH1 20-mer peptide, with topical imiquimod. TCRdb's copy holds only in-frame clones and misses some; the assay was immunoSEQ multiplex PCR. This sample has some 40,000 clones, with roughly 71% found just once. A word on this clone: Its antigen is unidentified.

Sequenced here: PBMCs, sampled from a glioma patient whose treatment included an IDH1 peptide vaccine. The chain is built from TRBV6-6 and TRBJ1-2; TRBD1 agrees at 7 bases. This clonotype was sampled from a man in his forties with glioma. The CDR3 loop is CASSYSTGNYGYTF. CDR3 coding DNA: TGTGCCAGCAGTTACTCGACAGGGAACTATGGCTACACCTTC.